The 6 T cell receptor beta chains listed next were all sequenced from one sample in a study of siplizumab effects on memory and regulatory T cells. For these receptors, no antigen is known. Libraries were prepared by immunoSEQ multiplex PCR; TCRdb keeps only in-frame clonotypes and omits some of them. In the table there are over 14,000 clones, approximately 48% of which are singletons. Mixed lymphocyte reaction cells underwent about 6 days of coculture at 37°C. The sequencing input was CFSE-low (dividing) CD4+ T cells sorted from an allogeneic mixed lymphocyte reaction. Receptor source: a human donor in good health; the cells came from an allogeneic mixed lymphocyte reaction.

The rearrangement uses TRBV27 and TRBJ1-1; D possibly corresponds to TRBD1 (5 bases). Germline V gene sequence: CDR1 MNHEY, CDR2 SMNVEV (reference sequence). The CDR3 extends over 13 amino acids. With 3 bases removed from V and 1 base from J, the gap between germline ends came to 6 bases. In nucleotides, the CDR3 is TGTGCCAGCAGTTTGGGGCGGAACACTGAAGCTTTCTTT. This encodes CASSLGRNTEAFF.

This clone was detected only a few times. The rearrangement uses TRBV14 and TRBJ1-6, with D possibly TRBD1 on 6 matching bases. Germline CDR1 and CDR2: SGHDN and FVKESK. This CDR3 is 17 amino acids long. Trimming shortened V by 5 bases and J by 0 bases, and 14 bases separated the two germline ends. The CDR3 DNA follows: TGTGCCAGCAGCGCCGGACAGAGGAGCTCCTATAATTCACCCCTCCACTTT. Protein: CASSAGQRSSYNSPLHF.

This clone showed up just once. The chain is built from TRBV9 and TRBJ1-2; D gene uncertain. This CDR3 is built from 18 residues. V was clipped by 2 bases and J by 1 base, with 21 bases between them. Germline-derived CDR1 and CDR2 are SGDLS and YYNGEE. Written as DNA, the CDR3 is TGTGCCAGCAGCGTGCCACGTACAATACAGAAGTATAACTATGGCTACACCTTC. Its protein product is CASSVPRTIQKYNYGYTF.

This clone was seen only a few times. V usage is TRBV19 and J usage is TRBJ1-1; D remains ambiguous. Trimming shortened V by 1 base and J by 8 bases, and 20 bases separated the two germline ends. CDR1 and CDR2 from the germline V gene are LNHDA and SQIVND (reference sequence). CDR3 size: 16 residues. The CDR3 nucleotides read TGTGCCAGTAGTATAGCGGGAGTTGGCCAGAGGAGCGAAGCTTTCTTT. Protein sequence: CASSIAGVGQRSEAFF.

The chain has TRBV14 and TRBJ2-5; unclear D gene. Germline lookup yields CDR1 SGHDN and CDR2 FVKESK. Trimming left V 0 bases short and J 10 bases short, with 9 bases between. CDR3 size: 12 residues. CDR3 region: CASSQDPIVQYF. The DNA of the CDR3 is TGTGCCAGCAGCCAAGATCCGATAGTCCAGTACTTC.

V usage is TRBV2 and J usage is TRBJ1-5; the match to TRBD1 covers 9 bases. The V and J ends lost 5 bases and 3 bases, in that order; junction bases with no gene match: 5. CDR3 size: 15 residues. From germline, CDR1 is SNHLY and CDR2 FYNNEI. The CDR3 coding sequence is TGTGCCAGCAGTTTGGACAGGGGTGACAATCAGCCCCAGCATTTT. Translated: CASSLDRGDNQPQHF.